The 9 T cell receptor beta chains reported below all come from one sample, sequenced in a study of early T cells in non-severe SARS-CoV-2 infection. TCRdb reprocessed the 5' RACE reads with MiXCR, giving one entry per CDR3 protein. In the table there are around 30,000 distinct CDR3 sequences, about 6.5% of which are singletons. Sequenced sample: whole blood. The receptors shown here come from an adult who was a healthcare worker with PCR-confirmed SARS-CoV-2 infection or an uninfected control (not recorded which).

This clonotype is classed as medium-sized (0.01 to 0.1%). The rearrangement joins TRBV27 to TRBJ2-1, with D maybe TRBD1 (6 bases). The CDR3 contains 13 residues. Trimming stripped 7 bases from V and 8 bases from J, with 15 bases between. From germline, CDR1 is MNHEY and CDR2 SMNVEV (reference sequence). The DNA for the CDR3 is TGTGCCAGCATTGGGACATATTCCCATGAGCAGTTCTTC. As protein: CASIGTYSHEQFF.

Concerning this clonotype itself: A read error may be the cause here, since a much bigger clone is one base away. The chain joins TRBV18 to TRBJ2-6, with D unclear. Germline V lookup: CDR1 KGHSH, CDR2 LQKENI. V lost 0 bases, J lost 0 bases, and 9 bases lay in between. This CDR3 region has 17 residues. The CDR3 DNA sequence: TGTGCCAGCTCACCACCTCATCAGGCCTCTGGGGCCAACGTCCTGACTTTC. This gives the protein CASSPPHQASGANVLTF.

This clonotype has at least ten counts. The rearrangement uses TRBV10-3 and TRBJ1-1; D gene unclear. This CDR3 has 15 residues. Trimming removed 0 bases at V and 5 bases at J, with 13 bases between. Germline CDR1 reads ENHRY; CDR2 reads SYGVKD. The CDR3 DNA sequence: TGTGCCATCAGTGAGTCGCGGGGTGGGGAAACTGAAGCTTTCTTT. Its protein is CAISESRGGETEAFF.

This clonotype was recorded many times. This chain links TRBV25-1 with TRBJ2-3; D is possibly TRBD2 (6 bases). The CDR3 spans 15 residues. V shed 1 base and J shed 2 bases, with 10 bases lying between them. The germline CDR1 and CDR2 sequences are MGHDK and SYGVNS. In DNA, the CDR3 is TGTGCCAGCAGTGAATTAGGAGGGCCCACAGATACGCAGTATTTT. This gives the protein CASSELGGPTDTQYF. The whole variable domain, remainder taken from reference TRBV25-1 and TRBJ2-3, is EADIYQTPRYLVIGTGKKITLECSQTMGHDKMYWYQQDPGMELHLIHYSYGVNSTEKGDLSSESTVSRIRTEHFPLTLESARPSHTSQYLCASSELGGPTDTQYFGPGTRLTVL.

This clonotype was seen more than once but under ten times. The CDR3, as DNA: TGTGCCAGCAGCCGAAACAGGGGCGGTCAAGAGACCCAGTACTTC. Translation gives CASSRNRGGQETQYF. The chain has TRBV7-6 and TRBJ2-5; TRBD1 matches 7 bases. CDR3 length equals 15 residues. Germline loops: CDR1 SGHVS, CDR2 FNYEAQ. V lost 5 bases to trimming and J lost 2 bases; unmatched junction nucleotides: 8.

This clonotype has more than one count but fewer than ten. The J gene is TRBJ2-7, the V gene TRBV20-1; 7 nucleotides match TRBD1. Looked up from germline, CDR1 is DFQATT and CDR2 is SNEGSKA (reference sequence). This CDR3 is built from 12 residues. After removal of 5 bases from V and 3 bases from J, the junction contained 4 bases not matched to a gene. The CDR3 coding sequence is TGCAGTGCTCATGACAGGGACTACGAGCAGTACTTC. Its protein is CSAHDRDYEQYF.

At least ten counts were recorded for this clonotype. The chain links TRBV7-2 to TRBJ2-7; D gene ambiguous. The CDR3 totals 14 residues. V lost 7 bases and J 0 bases, leaving 13 bases between the germline ends. CDR1 SGHTA and CDR2 FQGNSA come from the germline V gene. CDR3 sequence: CASTLTEISYEQYF. The CDR3 DNA is TGTGCCAGCACCCTGACCGAGATCTCCTACGAGCAGTACTTC.

This clonotype came up a few times. The chain couples TRBV10-3 to TRBJ2-7, with 12 bases aligning to TRBD2. The CDR3 has 15 residues. Germline values: CDR1 ENHRY, CDR2 SYGVKD. The junction had 12 bases not matched to a gene; V was cut back by 9 bases and J by 6 bases. CDR3 coding DNA: TGTGCCATAGGGGAAAGACTAGCGGGGGTCTTCGAGCAGTACTTC. Translation gives CAIGERLAGVFEQYF.

The chain links TRBV10-1 to TRBJ1-1; no clear D. CDR1 and CDR2 (germline): WNHNN, SYGVQD (reference sequence). Trimming removed 2 bases at V and 1 base at J, with 5 bases between. CDR3 size: 13 residues. This CDR3 is CASSEKPNTEAFF. CDR3 nucleotide sequence: TGCGCCAGCAGTGAGAAGCCGAACACTGAAGCTTTCTTT.